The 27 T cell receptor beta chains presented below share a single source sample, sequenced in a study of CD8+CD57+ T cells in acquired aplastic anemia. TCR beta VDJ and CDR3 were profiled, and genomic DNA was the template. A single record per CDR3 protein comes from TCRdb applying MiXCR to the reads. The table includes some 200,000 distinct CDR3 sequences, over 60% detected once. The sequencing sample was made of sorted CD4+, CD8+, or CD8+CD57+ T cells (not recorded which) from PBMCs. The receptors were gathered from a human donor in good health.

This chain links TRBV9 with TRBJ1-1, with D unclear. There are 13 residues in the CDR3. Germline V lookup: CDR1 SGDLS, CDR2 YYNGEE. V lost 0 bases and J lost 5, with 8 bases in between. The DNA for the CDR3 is TGTGCCAGCAGCGTAGACGGAGAGACTGAAGCTTTCTTT. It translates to CASSVDGETEAFF.

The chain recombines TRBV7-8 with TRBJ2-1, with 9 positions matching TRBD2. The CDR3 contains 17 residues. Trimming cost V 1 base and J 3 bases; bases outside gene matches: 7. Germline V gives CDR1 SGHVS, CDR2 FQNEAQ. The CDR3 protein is CASSLEYRLAVYNEQFF. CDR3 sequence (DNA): TGTGCCAGCAGCTTAGAATACCGACTAGCGGTCTACAATGAGCAGTTCTTC.

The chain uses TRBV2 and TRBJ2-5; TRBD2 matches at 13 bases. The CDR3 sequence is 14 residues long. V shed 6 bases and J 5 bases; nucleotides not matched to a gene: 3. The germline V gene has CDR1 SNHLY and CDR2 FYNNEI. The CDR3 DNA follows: TGTGCCAGCAGCGGACTAGCGGGAGTGGAGACCCAGTACTTC. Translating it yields CASSGLAGVETQYF.

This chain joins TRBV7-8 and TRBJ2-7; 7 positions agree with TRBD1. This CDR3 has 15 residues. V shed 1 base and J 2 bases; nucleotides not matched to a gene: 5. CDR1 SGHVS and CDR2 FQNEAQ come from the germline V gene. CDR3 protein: CASSLEGGRTYEQYF. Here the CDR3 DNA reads TGTGCCAGCAGCTTAGAAGGGGGCAGGACCTACGAGCAGTACTTC.

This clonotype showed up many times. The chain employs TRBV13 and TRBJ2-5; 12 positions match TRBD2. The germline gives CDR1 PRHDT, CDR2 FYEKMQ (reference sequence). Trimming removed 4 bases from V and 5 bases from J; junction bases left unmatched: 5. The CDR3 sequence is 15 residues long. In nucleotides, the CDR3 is TGTGCCAGCAGCTCCCGGACTAGCGGGGTTGAGACCCAGTACTTC. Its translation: CASSSRTSGVETQYF.

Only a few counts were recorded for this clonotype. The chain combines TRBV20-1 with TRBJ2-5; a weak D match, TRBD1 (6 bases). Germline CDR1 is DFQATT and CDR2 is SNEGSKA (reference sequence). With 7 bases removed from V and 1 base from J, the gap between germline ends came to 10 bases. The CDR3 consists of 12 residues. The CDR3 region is CSGGHPQETQYF. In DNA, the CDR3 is TGCAGTGGGGGACATCCCCAAGAGACCCAGTACTTC.

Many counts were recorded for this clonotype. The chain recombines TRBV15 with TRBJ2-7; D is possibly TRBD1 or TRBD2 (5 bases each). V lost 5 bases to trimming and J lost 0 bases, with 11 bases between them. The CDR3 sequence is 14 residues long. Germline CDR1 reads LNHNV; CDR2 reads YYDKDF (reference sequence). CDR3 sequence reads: CATSRDGTSYEQYF. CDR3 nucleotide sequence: TGTGCCACCAGCCGGGACGGGACCTCCTACGAGCAGTACTTC.

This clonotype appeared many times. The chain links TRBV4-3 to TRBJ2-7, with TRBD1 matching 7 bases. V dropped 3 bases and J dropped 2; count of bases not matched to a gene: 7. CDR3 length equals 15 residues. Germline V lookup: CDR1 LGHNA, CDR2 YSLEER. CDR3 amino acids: CASSHLQGLAYEQYF. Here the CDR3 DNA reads TGCGCCAGCAGCCACCTACAGGGGCTTGCCTACGAGCAGTACTTC.

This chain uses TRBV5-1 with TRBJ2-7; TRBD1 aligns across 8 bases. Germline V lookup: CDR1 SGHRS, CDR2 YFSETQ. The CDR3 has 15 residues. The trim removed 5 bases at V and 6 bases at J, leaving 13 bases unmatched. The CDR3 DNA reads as TGCGCCAGCAGTCCCTCCGGGACAGGTGTGTCCGAGCAGTACTTC. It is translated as CASSPSGTGVSEQYF. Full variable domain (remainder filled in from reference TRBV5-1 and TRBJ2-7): KAGVTQTPRYLIKTRGQQVTLSCSPISGHRSVSWYQQTPGQGLQFLFEYFSETQRNKGNFPGRFSGRQFSNSRSEMNVSTLELGDSALYLCASSPSGTGVSEQYFGPGTRLTVT.

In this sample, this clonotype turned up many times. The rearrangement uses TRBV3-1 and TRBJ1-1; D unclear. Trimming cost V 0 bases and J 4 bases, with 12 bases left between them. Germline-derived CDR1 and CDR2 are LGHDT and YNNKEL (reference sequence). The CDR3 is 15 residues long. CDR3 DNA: TGTGCCAGCAGCCAAGATCGGGCAGGACGCACTGAAGCTTTCTTT. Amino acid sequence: CASSQDRAGRTEAFF. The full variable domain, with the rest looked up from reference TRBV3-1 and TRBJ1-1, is DTAVSQTPKYLVTQMGNDKSIKCEQNLGHDTMYWYKQDSKKFLKIMFSYNNKELIINETVPNRFSPKSPDKAHLNLHINSLELGDSAVYFCASSQDRAGRTEAFFGQGTRLTVV.

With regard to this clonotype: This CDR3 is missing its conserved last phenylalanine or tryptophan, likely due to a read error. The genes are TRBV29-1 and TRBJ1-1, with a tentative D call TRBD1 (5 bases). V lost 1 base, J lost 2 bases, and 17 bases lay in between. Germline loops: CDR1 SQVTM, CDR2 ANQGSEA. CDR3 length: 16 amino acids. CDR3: CSVEGGRATDNTEAFL. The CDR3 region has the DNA TGCAGCGTTGAAGGCGGGCGGGCGACAGACAACACTGAAGCTTTCCTT.

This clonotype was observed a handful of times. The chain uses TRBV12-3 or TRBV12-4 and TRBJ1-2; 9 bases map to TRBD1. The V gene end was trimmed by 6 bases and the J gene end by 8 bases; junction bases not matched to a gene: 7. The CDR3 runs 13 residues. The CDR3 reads CASRGQGWYGYTF. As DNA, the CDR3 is TGTGCCAGCAGGGGACAGGGATGGTACGGCTACACCTTC.

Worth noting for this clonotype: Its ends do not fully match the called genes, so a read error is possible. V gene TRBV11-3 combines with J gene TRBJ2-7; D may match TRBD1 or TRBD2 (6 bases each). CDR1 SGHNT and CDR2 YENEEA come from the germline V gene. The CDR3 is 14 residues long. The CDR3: CASSFGGPSSEQYF. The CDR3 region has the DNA TGTGCCAGCAGCTTCGGGGGCCCTTCCTCCGAGCAGTACTTC.

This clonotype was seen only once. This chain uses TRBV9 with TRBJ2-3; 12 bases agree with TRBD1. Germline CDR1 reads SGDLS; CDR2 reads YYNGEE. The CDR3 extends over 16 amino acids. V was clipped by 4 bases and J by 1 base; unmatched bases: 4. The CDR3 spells CASSPGTGGRTDTQYF. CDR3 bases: TGTGCCAGCAGCCCCGGGACAGGGGGCCGCACAGATACGCAGTATTTT.

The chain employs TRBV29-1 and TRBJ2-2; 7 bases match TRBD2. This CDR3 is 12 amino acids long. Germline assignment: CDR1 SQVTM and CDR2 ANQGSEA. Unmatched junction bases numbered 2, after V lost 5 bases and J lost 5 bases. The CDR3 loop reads CSVLGGTGELFF. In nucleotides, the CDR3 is TGCAGCGTTTTGGGAGGGACCGGGGAGCTGTTTTTT.

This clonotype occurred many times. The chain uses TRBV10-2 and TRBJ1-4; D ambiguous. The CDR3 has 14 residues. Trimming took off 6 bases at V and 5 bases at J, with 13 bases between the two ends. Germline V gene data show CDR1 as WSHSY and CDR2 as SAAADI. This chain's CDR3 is CASRSAGRNEKLFF. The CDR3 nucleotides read TGCGCCAGCAGATCAGCGGGCCGGAATGAAAAACTGTTTTTT.

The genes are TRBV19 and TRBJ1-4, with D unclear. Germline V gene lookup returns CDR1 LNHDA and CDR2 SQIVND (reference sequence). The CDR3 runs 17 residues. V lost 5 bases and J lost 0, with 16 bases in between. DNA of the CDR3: TGTGCCAGTAGTCTTAGAGCCGATCCTGCAACTAATGAAAAACTGTTTTTT. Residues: CASSLRADPATNEKLFF.

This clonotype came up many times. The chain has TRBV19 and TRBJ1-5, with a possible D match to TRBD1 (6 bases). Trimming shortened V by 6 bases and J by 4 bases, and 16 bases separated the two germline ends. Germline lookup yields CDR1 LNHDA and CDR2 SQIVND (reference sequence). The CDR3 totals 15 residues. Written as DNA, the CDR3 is TGTGCCAGTAGGGGGGGCAGGGGCGGTAATCAGCCCCAGCATTTT. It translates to CASRGGRGGNQPQHF. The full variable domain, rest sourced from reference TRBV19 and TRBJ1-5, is DGGITQSPKYLFRKEGQNVTLSCEQNLNHDAMYWYRQDPGQGLRLIYYSQIVNDFQKGDIAEGYSVSREKKESFPLTVTSAQKNPTAFYLCASRGGRGGNQPQHFGDGTRLSIL.

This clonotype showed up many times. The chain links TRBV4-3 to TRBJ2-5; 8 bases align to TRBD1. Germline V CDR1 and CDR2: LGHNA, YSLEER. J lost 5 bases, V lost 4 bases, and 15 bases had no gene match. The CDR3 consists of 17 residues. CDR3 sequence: CASSLTLGTGRRETQYF. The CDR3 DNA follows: TGCGCCAGCAGCCTTACCCTTGGGACAGGCAGGAGGGAGACCCAGTACTTC.

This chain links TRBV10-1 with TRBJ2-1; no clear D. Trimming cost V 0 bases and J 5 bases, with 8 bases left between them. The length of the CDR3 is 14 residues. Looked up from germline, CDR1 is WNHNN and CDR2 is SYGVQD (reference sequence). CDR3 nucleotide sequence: TGCGCCAGCAGTGAGTCTGGTGGAAACAATGAGCAGTTCTTC. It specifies CASSESGGNNEQFF.

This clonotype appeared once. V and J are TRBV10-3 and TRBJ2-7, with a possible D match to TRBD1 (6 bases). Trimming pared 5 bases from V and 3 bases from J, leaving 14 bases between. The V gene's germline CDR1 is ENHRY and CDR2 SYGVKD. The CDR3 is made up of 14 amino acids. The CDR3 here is CAISYGTPFYEQYF. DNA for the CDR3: TGTGCCATCAGTTACGGGACACCGTTCTACGAGCAGTACTTC.

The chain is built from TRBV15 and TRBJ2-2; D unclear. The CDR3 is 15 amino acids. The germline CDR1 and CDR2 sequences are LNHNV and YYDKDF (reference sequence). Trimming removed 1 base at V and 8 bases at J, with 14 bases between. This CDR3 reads CATSRVGIPLGELFF. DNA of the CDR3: TGTGCCACCAGCAGAGTAGGGATTCCTTTAGGGGAGCTGTTTTTT.

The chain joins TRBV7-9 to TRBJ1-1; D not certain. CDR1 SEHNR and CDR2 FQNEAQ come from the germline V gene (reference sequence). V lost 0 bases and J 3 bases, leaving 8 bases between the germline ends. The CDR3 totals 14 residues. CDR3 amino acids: CASSLAGSDTEAFF. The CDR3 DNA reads TGTGCCAGCAGCTTAGCGGGCTCCGACACTGAAGCTTTCTTT.

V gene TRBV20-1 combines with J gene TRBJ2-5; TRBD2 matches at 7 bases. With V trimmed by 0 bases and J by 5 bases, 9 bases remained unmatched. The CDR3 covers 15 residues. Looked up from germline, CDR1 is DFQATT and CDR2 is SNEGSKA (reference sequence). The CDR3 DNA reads TGCAGTGCTAGAGAACGGTGGCCAGCGGGGGAGACCCAGTACTTC. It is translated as CSARERWPAGETQYF.

CDR3 in amino acids: CASSDLSSGRQETQYF. As DNA, the CDR3 is TGTGCCAGCAGTGATCTGTCTAGCGGACGGCAAGAGACCCAGTACTTC. This chain uses TRBV2 with TRBJ2-5; 7 nucleotides align to TRBD2. V was pared by 3 bases and J by 2 bases, with 9 bases of the junction left unmatched. The V gene's germline CDR1 is SNHLY and CDR2 FYNNEI. CDR3 length: 16 residues.

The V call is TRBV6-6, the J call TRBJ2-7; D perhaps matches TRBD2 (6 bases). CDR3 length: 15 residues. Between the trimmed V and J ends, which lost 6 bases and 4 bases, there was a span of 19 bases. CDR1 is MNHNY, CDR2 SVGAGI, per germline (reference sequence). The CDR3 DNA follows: TGTGCCAGCAGAGTTGGGTCCGGGACTCTTTACGAGCAGTACTTC. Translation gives CASRVGSGTLYEQYF.

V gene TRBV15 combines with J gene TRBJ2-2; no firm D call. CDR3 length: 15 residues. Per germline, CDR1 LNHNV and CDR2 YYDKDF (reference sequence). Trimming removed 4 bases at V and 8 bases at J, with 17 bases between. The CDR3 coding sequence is TGTGCCACCAGCACCATCCGGTTCGGACCGGGGGAGCTGTTTTTT. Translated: CATSTIRFGPGELFF.